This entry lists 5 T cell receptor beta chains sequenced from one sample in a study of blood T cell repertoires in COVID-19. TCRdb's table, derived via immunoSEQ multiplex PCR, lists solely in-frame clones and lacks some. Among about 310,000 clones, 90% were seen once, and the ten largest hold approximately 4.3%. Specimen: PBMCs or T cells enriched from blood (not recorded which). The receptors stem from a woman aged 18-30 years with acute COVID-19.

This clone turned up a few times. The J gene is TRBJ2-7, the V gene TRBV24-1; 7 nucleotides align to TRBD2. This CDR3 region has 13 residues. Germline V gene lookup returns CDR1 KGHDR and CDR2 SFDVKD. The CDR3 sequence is CRGCRGGPEEQYF. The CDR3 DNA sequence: TGTCGCGGTTGTAGGGGAGGGCCTGAAGAGCAGTACTTC.

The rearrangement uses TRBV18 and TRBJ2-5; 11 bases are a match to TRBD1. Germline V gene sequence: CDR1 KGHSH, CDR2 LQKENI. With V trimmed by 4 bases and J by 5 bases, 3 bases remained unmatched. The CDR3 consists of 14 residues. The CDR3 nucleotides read TGTGCCAGCTCACGTCGGGACAGGGGGGAGACCCAGTACTTC. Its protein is CASSRRDRGETQYF.

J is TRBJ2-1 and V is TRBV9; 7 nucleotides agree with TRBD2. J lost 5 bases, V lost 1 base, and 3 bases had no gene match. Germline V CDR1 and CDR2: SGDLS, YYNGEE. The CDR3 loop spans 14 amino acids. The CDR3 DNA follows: TGTGCCAGCAGCGTATGGGGGGGAAACAATGAGCAGTTCTTC. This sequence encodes CASSVWGGNNEQFF.

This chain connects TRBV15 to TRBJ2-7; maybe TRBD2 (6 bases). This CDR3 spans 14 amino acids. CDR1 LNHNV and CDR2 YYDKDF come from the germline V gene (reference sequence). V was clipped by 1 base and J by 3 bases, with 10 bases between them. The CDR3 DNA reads TGTGCCACCAGCAGAGGGGGGACTTACTACGAGCAGTACTTC. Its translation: CATSRGGTYYEQYF.

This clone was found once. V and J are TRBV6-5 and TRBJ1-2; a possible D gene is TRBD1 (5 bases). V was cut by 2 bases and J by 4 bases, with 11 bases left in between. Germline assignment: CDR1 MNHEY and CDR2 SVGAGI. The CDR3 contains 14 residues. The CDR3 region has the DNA TGTGCCAGCAGTTACGCAGGGCTTATCTATGGCTACACCTTC. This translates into CASSYAGLIYGYTF.